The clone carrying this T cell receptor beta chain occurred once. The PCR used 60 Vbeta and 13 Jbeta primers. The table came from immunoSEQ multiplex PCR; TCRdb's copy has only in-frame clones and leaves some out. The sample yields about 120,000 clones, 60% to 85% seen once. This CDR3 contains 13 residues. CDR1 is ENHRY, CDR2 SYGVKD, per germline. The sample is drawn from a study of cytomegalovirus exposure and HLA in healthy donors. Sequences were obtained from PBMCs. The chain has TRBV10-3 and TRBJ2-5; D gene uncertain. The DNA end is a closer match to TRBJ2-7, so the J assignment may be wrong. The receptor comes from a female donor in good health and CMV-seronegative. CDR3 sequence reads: CAISEFSDYEQYF. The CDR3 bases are TGTGCCATCAGTGAGTTCAGCGATTACGAGCAGTACTTC.